Listed below are T cell receptor beta chains from one sample, sequenced in a study of T cells after yellow fever vaccination. One entry per CDR3 protein results from TCRdb running MiXCR on the 5' RACE reads. The sample carries 300,000 to 450,000 distinct CDR3 sequences, approximately 8% recorded once. Sequences were derived from PBMCs, sampled approximately 40 days after the first yellow fever vaccination. The origin of the receptors is a man younger than 35 who received the YFV17D yellow fever vaccine. CDR3s include the opening cysteine and the closing phenylalanine or tryptophan. The order of the fields is V gene, D gene, CDR3 length, J gene, clone size, CDR3 DNA, CDR3 protein. A D gene is named only where the DNA matches it firmly. A clone size is listed for some rows: how often the clone was seen (once, few, many), or a class if it is expanded.

V gene: TRBV18; D gene: TRBD1; CDR3 length: 15; J gene: TRBJ1-5; clone size: NA; CDR3 DNA: TGTGCCAGCTCCCTAGGGACAGGGGGTGCTCAGCCCCAGCATTTT; CDR3 protein: CASSLGTGGAQPQHF
V gene: TRBV29-1; D gene: NA; CDR3 length: 13; J gene: TRBJ2-5; clone size: NA; CDR3 DNA: TGCAGCGTTGGCAGACAAGACCAAGAGACCCAGTACTTC; CDR3 protein: CSVGRQDQETQYF
V gene: TRBV6-2/TRBV6-3; D gene: NA; CDR3 length: 13; J gene: TRBJ1-6; clone size: NA; CDR3 DNA: TGTGCCAGCAGTTACCCCAGTGATTCACCCCTCCACTTT; CDR3 protein: CASSYPSDSPLHF
V gene: TRBV7-9; D gene: NA; CDR3 length: 15; J gene: TRBJ2-2; clone size: NA; CDR3 DNA: TGTGCCAGCAGCTTAGCCTCCGCGAACACCGGGGAGCTGTTTTTT; CDR3 protein: CASSLASANTGELFF
V gene: TRBV5-1; D gene: NA; CDR3 length: 13; J gene: TRBJ1-6; clone size: few; CDR3 DNA: TGCGCCAGCAGCTTGGATGGGGCCTCACCCCTCCACTTT; CDR3 protein: CASSLDGASPLHF
V gene: TRBV4-2; D gene: NA; CDR3 length: 16; J gene: TRBJ1-4; clone size: NA; CDR3 DNA: TGTGCCAGCAGCCAAGAAGGAGGCGCAACTAATGAAAAACTGTTTTTT; CDR3 protein: CASSQEGGATNEKLFF
V gene: TRBV5-1; D gene: NA; CDR3 length: 18; J gene: TRBJ1-5; clone size: few; CDR3 DNA: TGCGCCAGCAGCCTTGGTCCGGACAGTTTTTATAGCAATCAGCCCCAGCATTTT; CDR3 protein: CASSLGPDSFYSNQPQHF
V gene: TRBV5-1; D gene: NA; CDR3 length: 17; J gene: TRBJ2-1; clone size: many; CDR3 DNA: TGCGCCAGCAGCTTGGCCGAAGGGGGTCCCTTTTGGAATGAGCAGTTCTTC; CDR3 protein: CASSLAEGGPFWNEQFF
V gene: TRBV5-6; D gene: TRBD2; CDR3 length: 17; J gene: TRBJ2-1; clone size: NA; CDR3 DNA: TGTGCCAGCAGCTTGGCCTATAGCGGGGGGAACCACAATGAGCAGTTCTTC; CDR3 protein: CASSLAYSGGNHNEQFF
V gene: TRBV20-1; D gene: NA; CDR3 length: 15; J gene: TRBJ2-7; clone size: few; CDR3 DNA: TGCAGTGCTCGGGGCTCGGAAGGGGGAATCCACGAGCAGTACTTC; CDR3 protein: CSARGSEGGIHEQYF
V gene: TRBV5-6; D gene: NA; CDR3 length: 13; J gene: TRBJ2-2; clone size: few; CDR3 DNA: TGTGCCAGCAGCTTTCAGGTTGCCGGGGAGCTGTTTTTT; CDR3 protein: CASSFQVAGELFF
V gene: TRBV7-2; D gene: NA; CDR3 length: 13; J gene: TRBJ2-3; clone size: few; CDR3 DNA: TGTGCCAGCAGCCCTCAGGGCACAGATACGCAGTATTTT; CDR3 protein: CASSPQGTDTQYF
V gene: TRBV12-3/TRBV12-4; D gene: NA; CDR3 length: 13; J gene: TRBJ1-1; clone size: many; CDR3 DNA: TGTGCCAGCAGTAACCTTCCCGGCACTGAAGCTTTCTTT; CDR3 protein: CASSNLPGTEAFF
V gene: TRBV5-1; D gene: NA; CDR3 length: 13; J gene: TRBJ2-2; clone size: NA; CDR3 DNA: TGCGCCAGCAGCCAACAATGGGGCGGGGAGCTGTTTTTT; CDR3 protein: CASSQQWGGELFF
V gene: TRBV7-2; D gene: TRBD1; CDR3 length: 14; J gene: TRBJ1-2; clone size: few; CDR3 DNA: TGTGCCAGCAGCTTAGGCGCAGGGGGAAGTGGCTACACCTTC; CDR3 protein: CASSLGAGGSGYTF
V gene: TRBV11-2; D gene: TRBD2; CDR3 length: 17; J gene: TRBJ2-1; clone size: many; CDR3 DNA: TGTGCCAGCAGCTTAGGGACTAGCGGAGCCTCCTACAATGAGCAGTTCTTC; CDR3 protein: CASSLGTSGASYNEQFF
V gene: TRBV6-2/TRBV6-3; D gene: TRBD1; CDR3 length: 13; J gene: TRBJ1-1; clone size: few; CDR3 DNA: TGTGCCAGCGAGGGGGCTTCCCACACTGAAGCTTTCTTT; CDR3 protein: CASEGASHTEAFF
V gene: TRBV6-2/TRBV6-3; D gene: NA; CDR3 length: 12; J gene: TRBJ1-5; clone size: NA; CDR3 DNA: TGTGCCAGCAGTTACCTCTTGGGGCCCCAGCATTTT; CDR3 protein: CASSYLLGPQHF
V gene: TRBV12-3/TRBV12-4; D gene: NA; CDR3 length: 15; J gene: TRBJ1-2; clone size: NA; CDR3 DNA: TGTGCCAGCAGTTTGGGCAGTGCCACTTTCTATGGCTACACCTTC; CDR3 protein: CASSLGSATFYGYTF
V gene: TRBV20-1; D gene: NA; CDR3 length: 13; J gene: TRBJ2-3; clone size: many; CDR3 DNA: TGCAGCGGGCCAAGGGGGACGGGGGATACGCAGTATTTT; CDR3 protein: CSGPRGTGDTQYF
V gene: TRBV20-1; D gene: NA; CDR3 length: 13; J gene: TRBJ2-7; clone size: NA; CDR3 DNA: TGCAGTGCTAGAGATTCGGGCTCCTACGAGCAGTACTTC; CDR3 protein: CSARDSGSYEQYF
V gene: TRBV5-8; D gene: TRBD1; CDR3 length: 17; J gene: TRBJ2-2; clone size: NA; CDR3 DNA: TGTGCCAGCAGCACGGGGGACAGGGCCTCGAACACCGGGGAGCTGTTTTTT; CDR3 protein: CASSTGDRASNTGELFF
V gene: TRBV7-8; D gene: NA; CDR3 length: 12; J gene: TRBJ1-1; clone size: few; CDR3 DNA: TGTGCCAGCTCCGTTAAGGGGACTGAAGCTTTCTTT; CDR3 protein: CASSVKGTEAFF
V gene: TRBV2; D gene: NA; CDR3 length: 12; J gene: TRBJ2-5; clone size: many; CDR3 DNA: TGTGCCAGCACCACAACAGGAGAGACCCAGTACTTC; CDR3 protein: CASTTTGETQYF
V gene: TRBV9; D gene: TRBD2; CDR3 length: 15; J gene: TRBJ2-1; clone size: NA; CDR3 DNA: TGTGCCAGCAGCGTAGAGGGACTAGAGTCAGGCCAACAGTTCTTC; CDR3 protein: CASSVEGLESGQQFF
V gene: TRBV10-3; D gene: NA; CDR3 length: 15; J gene: TRBJ2-1; clone size: NA; CDR3 DNA: TGTGCCATCAGTGAGTCGGTCGGGCTCCCCCGTGAGCAGTTCTTC; CDR3 protein: CAISESVGLPREQFF
V gene: TRBV12-3/TRBV12-4; D gene: NA; CDR3 length: 14; J gene: TRBJ1-5; clone size: few; CDR3 DNA: TGTGCCAGCAGTTCCGCCTCGATGGGACAGCCCCAGCATTTT; CDR3 protein: CASSSASMGQPQHF
V gene: TRBV10-3; D gene: NA; CDR3 length: 16; J gene: TRBJ2-2; clone size: many; CDR3 DNA: TGTGCCATCAGTGACTGGCCAGGCTTCGGCACCGGGGAGCTGTTTTTT; CDR3 protein: CAISDWPGFGTGELFF
V gene: TRBV20-1; D gene: TRBD2; CDR3 length: 16; J gene: TRBJ2-5; clone size: NA; CDR3 DNA: TGCAGTGCCCGGGCTCCGGGACTAGCGGCCGCAGAGACCCAGTACTTC; CDR3 protein: CSARAPGLAAAETQYF
V gene: TRBV5-5; D gene: TRBD1; CDR3 length: 15; J gene: TRBJ2-1; clone size: many; CDR3 DNA: TGTGCCAGCAGCTTGGGGACAGGGCCCCACAATGAGCAGTTCTTC; CDR3 protein: CASSLGTGPHNEQFF
V gene: TRBV7-9; D gene: NA; CDR3 length: 13; J gene: TRBJ2-1; clone size: many; CDR3 DNA: TGTGCCAGCCGGGCCACCTCCTACAATGAGCAGTTCTTC; CDR3 protein: CASRATSYNEQFF
V gene: TRBV20-1; D gene: NA; CDR3 length: 14; J gene: TRBJ2-3; clone size: NA; CDR3 DNA: TGCAGTGCCCCGCGGACAGAAGTCACAGATACGCAGTATTTT; CDR3 protein: CSAPRTEVTDTQYF
V gene: TRBV7-2; D gene: NA; CDR3 length: 13; J gene: TRBJ1-5; clone size: many; CDR3 DNA: TGTGCCAGCAGCTTTGGGGGCGCGCAGCCCCAGCATTTT; CDR3 protein: CASSFGGAQPQHF
V gene: TRBV12-3/TRBV12-4; D gene: NA; CDR3 length: 11; J gene: TRBJ2-1; clone size: NA; CDR3 DNA: TGTGCCAGCAGTTTGGTTGGGAAGCAGTTCTTC; CDR3 protein: CASSLVGKQFF
V gene: TRBV7-2; D gene: TRBD1; CDR3 length: 16; J gene: TRBJ2-3; clone size: few; CDR3 DNA: TGTGCCAGCAGCTTAGCGGCGACAGGGGTGACAGATACGCAGTATTTT; CDR3 protein: CASSLAATGVTDTQYF
V gene: TRBV6-1; D gene: NA; CDR3 length: 15; J gene: TRBJ2-3; clone size: few; CDR3 DNA: TGTGCCAGCAGTGAATATGACGGGGCCACAGATACGCAGTATTTT; CDR3 protein: CASSEYDGATDTQYF
V gene: TRBV7-2; D gene: NA; CDR3 length: 15; J gene: TRBJ2-3; clone size: few; CDR3 DNA: TGTGCCAGCAGCTCCCCGGGCACATTAGGTTATACGCAGTATTTT; CDR3 protein: CASSSPGTLGYTQYF
V gene: TRBV5-4; D gene: TRBD1; CDR3 length: 15; J gene: TRBJ2-1; clone size: NA; CDR3 DNA: TGTGCCAGCAGCTTGCGGGACAGGGCTTCGAATGAGCAGTTCTTC; CDR3 protein: CASSLRDRASNEQFF
V gene: TRBV9; D gene: NA; CDR3 length: 15; J gene: TRBJ2-7; clone size: few; CDR3 DNA: TGTGCCAGCAGCGTAGGGTCAGGGTTCTCCTACGAGCAGTACTTC; CDR3 protein: CASSVGSGFSYEQYF
V gene: TRBV6-5; D gene: TRBD2; CDR3 length: 15; J gene: TRBJ2-1; clone size: NA; CDR3 DNA: TGTGCCAGCACCCTAGCGGGGGGGACCAACAATGAGCAGTTCTTC; CDR3 protein: CASTLAGGTNNEQFF
V gene: TRBV6-1; D gene: TRBD1; CDR3 length: 14; J gene: TRBJ1-1; clone size: NA; CDR3 DNA: TGTGCCAGCAGGGCAGGACAGGGGTTGACTGAAGCTTTCTTT; CDR3 protein: CASRAGQGLTEAFF
V gene: TRBV4-1; D gene: NA; CDR3 length: 15; J gene: TRBJ2-1; clone size: NA; CDR3 DNA: TGCGCCAGCAGCCAAGGGGCTGGCAACTACAATGAGCAGTTCTTC; CDR3 protein: CASSQGAGNYNEQFF
V gene: TRBV12-3/TRBV12-4; D gene: NA; CDR3 length: 13; J gene: TRBJ1-1; clone size: few; CDR3 DNA: TGTGCCAGCAGCCGCACCACCGGGACAGAAGCTTTCTTT; CDR3 protein: CASSRTTGTEAFF
V gene: TRBV20-1; D gene: NA; CDR3 length: 12; J gene: TRBJ2-7; clone size: many; CDR3 DNA: TGCAGTGCTAGCTGGCAAACCGGCGAGCAGTACTTC; CDR3 protein: CSASWQTGEQYF
V gene: TRBV4-3; D gene: TRBD1; CDR3 length: 17; J gene: TRBJ1-2; clone size: few; CDR3 DNA: TGCGCCAGCAGCCAAGCCCCGACTAGGACAGGCAGCTATGGCTACACCTTC; CDR3 protein: CASSQAPTRTGSYGYTF
V gene: TRBV7-9; D gene: NA; CDR3 length: 14; J gene: TRBJ2-3; clone size: NA; CDR3 DNA: TGTGCCAGCAGCCGGCCCGGTTACACAGATACGCAGTATTTT; CDR3 protein: CASSRPGYTDTQYF
V gene: TRBV29-1; D gene: TRBD2; CDR3 length: 13; J gene: TRBJ2-3; clone size: few; CDR3 DNA: TGCAGCGTTTCGGGACTAGTGTCAGATACGCAGTATTTT; CDR3 protein: CSVSGLVSDTQYF
V gene: TRBV10-3; D gene: NA; CDR3 length: 13; J gene: TRBJ1-4; clone size: few; CDR3 DNA: TGTGCCATCAGTGGGAAAGAGAGTGAAAAACTGTTTTTT; CDR3 protein: CAISGKESEKLFF
V gene: TRBV29-1; D gene: TRBD2; CDR3 length: 17; J gene: TRBJ2-5; clone size: few; CDR3 DNA: TGCAGCGTTAACACCCTGCCGATAGCGGGGACCCAGGAGACCCAGTACTTC; CDR3 protein: CSVNTLPIAGTQETQYF
V gene: TRBV4-3; D gene: NA; CDR3 length: 15; J gene: TRBJ1-5; clone size: NA; CDR3 DNA: TGCGCCAGCAGCCAAGGATGGGGTGGCAATCAGCCCCAGCATTTT; CDR3 protein: CASSQGWGGNQPQHF
V gene: TRBV7-8; D gene: TRBD1; CDR3 length: 13; J gene: TRBJ1-5; clone size: NA; CDR3 DNA: TGTGCCAGCAGCAGGACAGGTGATCAGCCCCAGCATTTT; CDR3 protein: CASSRTGDQPQHF
V gene: TRBV12-3/TRBV12-4; D gene: TRBD2; CDR3 length: 14; J gene: TRBJ2-1; clone size: few; CDR3 DNA: TGTGCCAGCGGACCGGGACTAGCGGGGGGGGGGCAGTTCTTC; CDR3 protein: CASGPGLAGGGQFF